Each of the 12 T cell receptor beta chains below was sequenced from the same sample in a study of blood T cell repertoires in COVID-19. This table comes from immunoSEQ multiplex PCR, and its TCRdb copy is limited to in-frame clones, with some not included. The profile shows over 150,000 clones, over 65% of them singletons. Sequencing was carried out using peripheral blood. All receptors derive from a man older than 75 with acute or convalescent COVID-19.

The chain joins TRBV3-1 (or the pseudogene TRBV3-2) to TRBJ1-2; 10 bases agree with TRBD1. This CDR3 spans 15 amino acids. Unmatched junction bases numbered 6, after V lost 1 base and J lost 7 bases. CDR1 and CDR2 (germline): LGHDT, YNNKEL (reference sequence). CDR3 DNA sequence: TGTGCCAGCAGCCAAGGTGGGACAGGGGCTTTTGGCTACACCTTC. As protein: CASSQGGTGAFGYTF.

The genes are TRBV5-6 and TRBJ2-4; D unclear. The germline CDR1 and CDR2 sequences are SGHDT and YYEEEE. The germline V and J ends were trimmed by 4 bases and 1 base, with 6 bases remaining between them. The CDR3 contains 13 residues. This CDR3 is CASSNGAKNIQYF. CDR3 sequence (DNA): TGTGCCAGCAGCAACGGGGCCAAAAACATTCAGTACTTC.

The chain uses TRBV12-3 or TRBV12-4 and TRBJ1-1, with D perhaps TRBD1 (6 bases). The CDR3 extends over 12 amino acids. V lost 7 bases, J lost 4 bases, and 10 bases lay in between. For the CDR3, the DNA is TGTGCCAGCATCCTACAGGGCACTGAAGCTTTCTTT. Protein: CASILQGTEAFF.

The chain carries TRBV13 and TRBJ2-3, with TRBD2 identical over 7 bases. The CDR3 has 16 amino acids. The V gene's germline CDR1 is PRHDT and CDR2 FYEKMQ (reference sequence). Losses at the gene ends were 0 bases for V and 1 base for J; bases not matched to a gene: 4. CDR3 protein: CASSLGLAGGTDTQYF. The CDR3 nucleotides are TGTGCCAGCAGCTTAGGATTGGCGGGAGGCACAGATACGCAGTATTTT.

The V gene is TRBV7-6, the J gene TRBJ2-2, with TRBD1 as a possible D gene (5 bases). The CDR3 has 18 residues. CDR1 and CDR2 from the germline V gene are SGHVS and FNYEAQ. Trimming took 4 bases from V and 4 from J, leaving 22 bases between them. The CDR3 sequence: CASSSTRPDWGRTGELFF. The CDR3 DNA is TGTGCCAGCAGCTCAACCAGACCCGACTGGGGCCGCACCGGGGAGCTGTTTTTT.

This rearrangement joins TRBV27 to TRBJ1-1; D is unclear. Between the trimmed V and J ends, which lost 7 bases and 4 bases, there was a span of 13 bases. The CDR3 length is 13 residues. The V gene's germline CDR1 is MNHEY and CDR2 SMNVEV (reference sequence). In nucleotides, the CDR3 is TGTGCCAGCACCTGGCAGGTTGGCACTGAAGCTTTCTTT. This gives the protein CASTWQVGTEAFF.

V is TRBV28 and J is TRBJ2-1; 16 bases align to TRBD2. CDR1 and CDR2 (germline): MDHEN, SYDVKM. Trimming at V came to 6 bases and at J to 12 bases, leaving 11 bases not matched to a gene. The CDR3 is 16 amino acids. CDR3 sequence reads: CASRPGTSGGASRQFF. DNA of the CDR3: TGTGCCAGCAGACCCGGGACTAGCGGGGGGGCCAGTCGGCAGTTCTTC.

The rearrangement links TRBV7-9 to TRBJ1-2; D gene ambiguous. Germline loops: CDR1 SEHNR, CDR2 FQNEAQ (reference sequence). Trimming removed 5 bases at V and 6 bases at J, with 19 bases between. The length of the CDR3 is 15 residues. The CDR3 spells CASSLPKDSGNGYTF. In DNA, the CDR3 is TGTGCCAGCAGCCTGCCTAAAGACTCTGGAAATGGCTACACCTTC.

The genes are TRBV24-1 and TRBJ2-3; perhaps TRBD2 as D (5 bases). This CDR3 has 14 residues. The germline V gene encodes CDR1 KGHDR and CDR2 SFDVKD. V was clipped by 3 bases and J by 4 bases, with 10 bases between them. This CDR3 reads CATSDQAAADTQYF. The DNA for the CDR3 is TGTGCCACCAGTGATCAAGCGGCGGCAGATACGCAGTATTTT.

The chain is built from TRBV25-1 and TRBJ1-3; D unresolved. This CDR3 has 13 amino acids. The V gene's germline CDR1 is MGHDK and CDR2 SYGVNS. Trimming stripped 3 bases from V and 4 bases from J, with 7 bases between. CDR3 bases: TGTGCCAGCAGTGACCAACACGGAAACACCATATATTTT. Amino acids: CASSDQHGNTIYF.

The chain carries TRBV2 and TRBJ2-5; D is possibly TRBD2 (6 bases). V lost 11 bases, J lost 7 bases, and 20 bases lay in between. The CDR3 extends over 13 amino acids. CDR1 and CDR2 (germline): SNHLY, FYNNEI. The CDR3 reads CAGQGDWGGTQYF. The CDR3 DNA follows: TGTGCCGGACAAGGTGACTGGGGAGGGACCCAGTACTTC.

The chain is built from TRBV12-3 or TRBV12-4 and TRBJ1-2, with 9 bases that match TRBD1. Unmatched junction bases numbered 2, after V lost 5 bases and J lost 4 bases. The CDR3 loop spans 13 amino acids. CDR3 loop: CASSRDRAYGYTF. The CDR3, as DNA: TGTGCCAGCAGTCGGGACAGGGCCTATGGCTACACCTTC.